This T cell receptor (beta chain) was obtained from a study of cytomegalovirus exposure and HLA in healthy donors. Findings of the study overall: A missense variant in DCLRE1C was later tied to TCR beta V- and J-gene trimming. Later work associated fewer than 20,000 TCR beta sequences with HLA alleles at 0.05 false discovery rate.

Researchers ran the PCR with 60 Vbeta and 13 Jbeta primers. Using immunoSEQ multiplex PCR, the repertoire was profiled, and TCRdb retains in-frame clones only, with some absent. This repertoire shows approximately 150,000 clones, about four fifths found once; its top ten account for just under 5%. The table lists this clone with a few counts. Its antigen remains unidentified. Looked up from germline, CDR1 is LNHDA and CDR2 is SQIVND (reference sequence). Trimming removed 7 bases at V and 0 bases at J, with 18 bases between. This CDR3 spans 16 amino acids. The TCR originated in a woman under 30 in good health and CMV-seropositive. J is TRBJ1-1 and V is TRBV19; D not certain. Specimen: PBMCs. The CDR3 nucleotides are TGTGCCAGTACCACACGACAACTTCTCATGAACACTGAAGCTTTCTTT. The encoded protein is CASTTRQLLMNTEAFF.